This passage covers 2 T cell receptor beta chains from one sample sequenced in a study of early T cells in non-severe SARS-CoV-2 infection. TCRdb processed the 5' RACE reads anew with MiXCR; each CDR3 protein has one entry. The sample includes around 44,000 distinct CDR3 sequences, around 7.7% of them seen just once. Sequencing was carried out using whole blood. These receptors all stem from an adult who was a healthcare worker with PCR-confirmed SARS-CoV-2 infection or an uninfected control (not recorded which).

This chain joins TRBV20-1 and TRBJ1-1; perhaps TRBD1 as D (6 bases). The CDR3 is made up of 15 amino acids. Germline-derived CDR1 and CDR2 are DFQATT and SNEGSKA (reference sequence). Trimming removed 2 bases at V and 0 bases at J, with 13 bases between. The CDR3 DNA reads TGCAGTGCTAGACTCATACAGGGAATGAACACTGAAGCTTTCTTT. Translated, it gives CSARLIQGMNTEAFF.

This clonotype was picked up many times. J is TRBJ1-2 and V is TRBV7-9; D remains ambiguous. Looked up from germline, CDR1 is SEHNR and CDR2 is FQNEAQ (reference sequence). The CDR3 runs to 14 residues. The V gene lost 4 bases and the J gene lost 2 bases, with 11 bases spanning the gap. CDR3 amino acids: CASSSQALNYGYTF. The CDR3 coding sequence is TGTGCCAGCAGCTCCCAGGCGCTCAACTATGGCTACACCTTC.